This passage covers 8 T cell receptor beta chains from one sample sequenced in a study of cytomegalovirus exposure and HLA in healthy donors. The protocol was immunoSEQ multiplex PCR, while the TCRdb copy is restricted to in-frame clones and leaves out a portion. The data hold 90,000 to 150,000 clones, with 88% observed a single time. The material sequenced was PBMCs. Receptors originate from a woman younger than 35 in good health and CMV-seropositive.

This chain connects TRBV19 to TRBJ2-1; 8 nucleotides agree with TRBD1. CDR3 length equals 12 residues. V trimming: 4 bases; J trimming: 9 bases; junction bases outside the gene matches: 2. CDR1 is LNHDA, CDR2 SQIVND, per germline (reference sequence). CDR3 region: CASSTQGAEQFF. The CDR3 bases are TGTGCCAGTAGTACCCAGGGGGCTGAGCAGTTCTTC.

The chain carries TRBV18 and TRBJ1-1; no clear D gene. This CDR3 region has 14 residues. Trimming removed 3 bases at V and 0 bases at J, with 8 bases between. Germline V gene data show CDR1 as KGHSH and CDR2 as LQKENI. DNA of the CDR3: TGTGCCAGCTCACCCATAGAAGTGAACACTGAAGCTTTCTTT. Amino acids: CASSPIEVNTEAFF.

In DNA form, the CDR3 reads TGTGCCAGCAAGGGGGAGCGCACTGAAGCTTTCTTT. It translates to CASKGERTEAFF. This sequence joins TRBV2 and TRBJ1-1; D might be TRBD1 (6 bases). This CDR3 comprises 12 residues. Per the germline V gene, CDR1 is SNHLY and CDR2 is FYNNEI. The ends were cut back, 7 bases at V and 4 bases at J, with 10 bases in the middle. The full variable domain, in which reference TRBV2 and TRBJ1-1 provide the parts outside the CDR3, is EPEVTQTPSHQVTQMGQEVILRCVPISNHLYFYWYRQILGQKVEFLVSFYNNEISEKSEIFDDQFSVERPDGSNFTLKIRSTKLEDSAMYFCASKGERTEAFFGQGTRLTVV.

Here the CDR3 DNA reads TGTGCCAGCAGCGGGACAGGGGGCAAGGCCGGGGAGCTGTTTTTT. Its translation is CASSGTGGKAGELFF. This chain connects TRBV5-4 to TRBJ2-2, with 12 bases identical to TRBD1. Germline CDR1 reads SGHNT; CDR2 reads YYREEE (reference sequence). This CDR3 has 15 residues. After removal of 4 bases from V and 6 bases from J, the junction contained 4 bases not matched to a gene.

The rearrangement uses TRBV9 and TRBJ1-1, with D uncertain. V dropped 1 base and J dropped 1 base, with 5 bases sitting between them. CDR1 is SGDLS and CDR2 is YYNGEE in the germline V gene. The CDR3 length is 13 residues. For the CDR3, the DNA is TGTGCCAGCAGCGTAAAACAGAACACTGAAGCTTTCTTT. Translation: CASSVKQNTEAFF.

The chain employs TRBV5-7 and TRBJ2-7, with D unresolved. TRBV5-7 is an ORF; its function is uncertain. The CDR3 runs to 14 residues. The V and J ends lost 3 bases and 0 bases respectively, with 10 bases between them. The CDR3 DNA reads as TGTGCCAGCAGCTGCGCGAAGAGCTCCTACGAGCAGTACTTC. It codes for CASSCAKSSYEQYF.

The chain has TRBV10-3 and TRBJ1-2; 8 nucleotides match TRBD1. There are 15 residues in the CDR3. From germline, CDR1 is ENHRY and CDR2 SYGVKD. J lost 4 bases, V lost 4 bases, and 8 bases had no gene match. The CDR3 sequence is CAISGPGQGPYGYTF. CDR3 in DNA: TGTGCCATCAGTGGCCCAGGACAGGGACCCTATGGCTACACCTTC.

The count of this clone is one. Sequence at one end of the junction differs from germline and may be a read error. V gene TRBV7-7 combines with J gene TRBJ2-3; 8 positions agree with TRBD1. The CDR3 is 15 residues long. Germline CDR1 reads SSHAT; CDR2 reads FNYEAQ (reference sequence). CDR3 DNA: TGTGCTAGCAGCTTCCGGGACAGGAGCACAGATACGCAGTATTTT. This gives the protein CASSFRDRSTDTQYF.